The 21 T cell receptor beta chains given below trace back to one sample, sequenced in a study of T cell clonality in common variable immunodeficiency. This table comes from immunoSEQ multiplex PCR, and its TCRdb copy is limited to in-frame clones, with some not included. The table lists 52,000 or so clones, with no singletons. Sequencing used peripheral blood mononuclear cells. The source is a person aged 18-70 years in good health.

This clone was detected ten times or more. The read is 3 residues too short to cover the CDR3 end, so that end is filled in from the germline J gene. The rearrangement uses TRBV7-2 and TRBJ1-5; possibly TRBD1 for D (6 bases). Looked up from germline, CDR1 is SGHTA and CDR2 is FQGNSA. This CDR3 is 15 amino acids long. Trimming stripped 5 bases from V and 1 base from J, with 12 bases between. CDR3 loop: CASSPGGASNQPQHF. CDR3 DNA (partial): TGTGCCAGCAGCCCCGGGGGGGCCAGCAATCAGCCC.

This clone was recorded at least ten times. The CDR3 extends 3 residues past the end of the read, so its final part is completed from the germline J gene. V gene TRBV6-2 or TRBV6-3 combines with J gene TRBJ2-5; TRBD1 aligns across 8 bases. Looked up from germline, CDR1 is MNHEY and CDR2 is SVGEGT. The CDR3 has 14 residues. Losses at the gene ends were 7 bases for V and 4 bases for J; bases not matched to a gene: 8. The CDR3 loop is CASMSPGGGETQYF. CDR3 DNA (partial): TGTGCCAGCATGTCCCCAGGGGGCGGAGAGACC.

In this sample, this clone turned up many times. Sequencing ends 3 residues short of the CDR3 end; the germline J gene provides the rest. The chain recombines TRBV6-4 with TRBJ1-1, with D tentatively TRBD1 (6 bases). CDR1 and CDR2 from the germline V gene are MRHNA and SNTAGT. The CDR3 covers 16 residues. The ends were cut back, 0 bases at V and 5 bases at J, with 16 bases in the middle. CDR3 protein: CASSDSGGALSTEAFF. The CDR3 bases that were read are TGTGCCAGCAGTGACTCAGGGGGTGCCCTTTCGACTGAA.

This clone has a count of ten or more. The read finishes 3 residues shy of the CDR3 end, and the germline J gene is used to complete it. The V call is TRBV20-1, the J call TRBJ2-2; D perhaps matches TRBD2 (6 bases). The V end was cut by 0 bases, the J end by 7 bases, with 18 bases between. The length of the CDR3 is 16 residues. Germline assignment: CDR1 DFQATT and CDR2 SNEGSKA (reference sequence). The sequenced CDR3 bases are TGCAGTGCTAGAGATGAGCGAACTAGCTTCGGCGGGGAG. Translating gives CSARDERTSFGGE. The whole CDR3 is CSARDERTSFGGELFF.

This clone came up many times. The read falls 3 residues short of the CDR3 end, and the missing part is taken from the germline J gene. The J gene is TRBJ2-1, the V gene TRBV28, with 8 positions matching TRBD2. V was clipped by 6 bases and J by 0 bases; unmatched bases: 10. The CDR3 is 17 residues long. Germline values: CDR1 MDHEN, CDR2 SYDVKM. CDR3 region: CASRRMRGASSYNEQFF. The CDR3 DNA, read in part, is TGTGCCAGCAGAAGGATGCGGGGGGCCAGCTCCTACAATGAG.

This clone was found many times. The DNA ends 3 residues before the CDR3 does, and the rest of the CDR3 is filled in from the germline J gene. The genes are TRBV5-1 and TRBJ2-7; weak D call: TRBD2 (6 bases). CDR1 and CDR2 (germline): SGHRS, YFSETQ. Trimming took 3 bases from V and 0 from J, leaving 10 bases between them. The CDR3 runs to 14 residues. The covered CDR3 bases are TGCGCCAGCAGCTACAGCGGGTCCTCCTACGAG. Translating gives CASSYSGSSYE. The CDR3 as a whole reads CASSYSGSSYEQYF.

This clone was seen repeatedly, ten times or more. The read comes to an end 3 residues before the CDR3 does, leaving the germline J gene to fill in the end. The chain is built from TRBV6-1 and TRBJ1-6; tentatively, D is TRBD1 (5 bases). Germline loops: CDR1 MNHNS, CDR2 SASEGT. The V and J ends lost 0 bases and 9 bases respectively, with 18 bases between them. This CDR3 has 17 amino acids. The CDR3 is CASSEAYNPQGGSPLHF. The part of the CDR3 DNA that was read is TGTGCCAGCAGTGAAGCTTATAACCCCCAGGGCGGTTCACCC.

This clone was observed many times. The read terminates 3 residues ahead of where the CDR3 ends, so the germline J gene completes it. This sequence joins TRBV12-3 or TRBV12-4 and TRBJ2-3; D remains ambiguous. V was pared by 6 bases and J by 0 bases, with 4 bases between. The CDR3 has 12 amino acids. The DNA read from the CDR3 is TGTGCCAGCAGGACTAGCACAGATACG. Encoded protein: CASRTSTDT. The CDR3, in full, reads CASRTSTDTQYF.

This clone was counted only a few times. Sequencing ends 3 residues short of the CDR3 end; the germline J gene provides the rest. The gene calls are TRBV7-2 and TRBJ1-2, with D uncertain. CDR1 SGHTA and CDR2 FQGNSA come from the germline V gene. The CDR3 consists of 15 residues. The sequenced CDR3 bases are TGTGCCAGCAGCTTCGGACTAGCGGGAGTGGATACC. It codes for CASSFGLAGVDT. The entire CDR3 protein is CASSFGLAGVDTYTF.

As concerns this clone: With the read ending 3 residues before the CDR3 end, the germline J gene is used to fill in that end. The J gene is TRBJ2-3, the V gene TRBV5-1; D might be TRBD2 (6 bases). In germline, CDR1 is SGHRS, CDR2 YFSETQ. CDR3 length: 15 residues. CDR3 bases read: TGCGCCAGCAGCTTGGGGAGGGGCCCGCAAGAGACG. This translates into CASSLGRGPQET. The full CDR3 sequence reads CASSLGRGPQETQYF.

In its sample, this clone was seen many times. The CDR3 end falls 3 residues outside the read, so it is completed with the germline J gene. This chain connects TRBV6-2 or TRBV6-3 to TRBJ2-4; tentative D call: TRBD1 (5 bases). Germline V lookup: CDR1 MNHEY, CDR2 SVGEGT. The CDR3 runs to 16 residues. V gave up 5 bases and J gave up 1 base, with 15 bases separating them. The CDR3 here is CASSTPARVAKNIQYF. The sequenced CDR3 bases are TGTGCCAGCAGTACTCCGGCCAGGGTCGCCAAAAACATT.

Comments on this clone: One end of the junction is discordant with germline, which a read error may explain. The read is 3 residues too short to cover the CDR3 end, so that end is filled in from the germline J gene. The same CDR3 arises from other DNA sequences in this sample as well. The V gene is TRBV7-9, the J gene TRBJ1-3; weak D call: TRBD1 (6 bases). In germline, CDR1 is SEHNR, CDR2 FQNEAQ (reference sequence). The CDR3 runs 15 residues. The DNA read from the CDR3 is TGTGCCAGCAGCTTAGAGAGGACACAGGGAAACACA. Translation: CASSLERTQGNT. The full CDR3 protein reads CASSLERTQGNTIYF. The variable domain in full, completed from reference TRBV7-9 and TRBJ1-3, reads DTGVSQNPRHKITKRGQNVTFRCDPISEHNRLYWYRQTLGQGPEFLTYFQNEAQLEKSRLLSDRFSAERPKGSFSTLEIQRTEQGDSAMYLCASSLERTQGNTIYFGEGSWLTVV.

This clone was seen at least ten times. The read terminates 3 residues ahead of where the CDR3 ends, so the germline J gene completes it. J is TRBJ1-2 and V is TRBV19; 9 nucleotides match TRBD1. The CDR3 is made up of 12 amino acids. From germline, CDR1 is LNHDA and CDR2 SQIVND (reference sequence). V shed 6 bases, J shed 5 bases, and the junction held 1 base outside the gene matches. The CDR3 sequence is CASSGTGYGYTF. Incomplete CDR3 DNA: TGTGCCAGTAGCGGGACAGGGTATGGC. Full variable domain (remainder filled in from reference TRBV19 and TRBJ1-2): DGGITQSPKYLFRKEGQNVTLSCEQNLNHDAMYWYRQDPGQGLRLIYYSQIVNDFQKGDIAEGYSVSREKKESFPLTVTSAQKNPTAFYLCASSGTGYGYTFGSGTRLTVV.

A note on this clone: A read error may account for a junction end that differs from germline. Read data end 3 residues before the CDR3 end; the end is taken from the germline J gene. This CDR3 is also generated by other DNA sequences in the sample. The V gene is TRBV7-9, the J gene TRBJ1-3, with D possibly TRBD1 on 6 matching bases. The CDR3 loop spans 15 amino acids. The germline gives CDR1 SEHNR, CDR2 FQNEAQ (reference sequence). The CDR3 sequence: CASSSSHGQRNTIYF. Incomplete CDR3 DNA: TGTGCCAGCAGCTCCTCCCACGGACAGAGGAACACG.

The sample holds many counts of this clone. The read falls 3 residues short of the CDR3 end, and the missing part is taken from the germline J gene. The sample has other DNA sequences that encode this CDR3 too. The chain carries TRBV18 and TRBJ1-1, with TRBD1 as a possible D gene (5 bases). V shed 1 base and J shed 4 bases, with 7 bases lying between them. CDR3 length: 13 residues. Germline V gene lookup returns CDR1 KGHSH and CDR2 LQKENI. The CDR3 DNA, read in part, is TGTGCCAGCTCACCACGGGGGGGCACTGAA. This gives the protein CASSPRGGTE. The entire CDR3 reads CASSPRGGTEAFF.

Many counts were recorded for this clone. Partial CDR3 DNA: TGCGCCAGCAGCTTGTTAGGGGGAGATACG. It codes for CASSLLGGDT. The whole CDR3 sequence is CASSLLGGDTQYF. The genes are TRBV5-1 and TRBJ2-3; tentatively, D is TRBD1 (6 bases). The DNA ends 3 residues before the CDR3 does, and the rest of the CDR3 is filled in from the germline J gene. V was pared by 1 base and J by 5 bases, with 8 bases between. Looked up from germline, CDR1 is SGHRS and CDR2 is YFSETQ. The CDR3 is made up of 13 amino acids.

This clone was counted between two and nine times. The read falls 3 residues short of the CDR3 end, and the missing part is taken from the germline J gene. The chain is built from TRBV19 and TRBJ1-6; TRBD1 matches at 9 bases. The CDR3 has 13 residues. V was clipped by 4 bases and J by 10 bases; unmatched bases: 2. Germline CDR1 LNHDA, CDR2 SQIVND (reference sequence). The CDR3 bases that were read are TGTGCCAGTAGTACGGACAGGGGCTCACCC. It is translated as CASSTDRGSP. The whole CDR3 region reads CASSTDRGSPLHF.

By proportion, this clone is medium-sized. The CDR3 end is not reached by the read, which stops 3 residues before it; the germline J gene fills it in. This chain joins TRBV6-4 and TRBJ2-2, with a tentative D call TRBD1 (5 bases). V lost 2 bases and J 6 bases, leaving 7 bases between the germline ends. Germline V gene sequence: CDR1 MRHNA, CDR2 SNTAGT. The CDR3 is 13 amino acids. The CDR3 reads CASSDRGAGELFF. CDR3 bases read: TGTGCCAGCAGTGACAGGGGCGCCGGGGAG.

This clone was counted ten times or more. Incomplete CDR3 DNA: TGTGCCAGTAGTATGTTTGCAGGGGCTTACACCGGGGAG. Protein product: CASSMFAGAYTGE. The complete CDR3 sequence is CASSMFAGAYTGELFF. The chain is built from TRBV19 and TRBJ2-2; D is possibly TRBD1 (6 bases). The read ends 3 residues early relative to the CDR3; the germline J gene fills the gap. The CDR3 consists of 16 residues. Germline loops: CDR1 LNHDA, CDR2 SQIVND (reference sequence). V lost 3 bases and J lost 3, with 14 bases in between.

This clone was found many times. Read sequence stops 3 residues before the CDR3 end, and the germline J gene provides the missing end. This chain joins TRBV5-1 and TRBJ2-7; TRBD2 matches at 10 bases. The CDR3 has 15 amino acids. The junction had 5 bases not matched to a gene; V was cut back by 3 bases and J by 2 bases. Germline CDR1 and CDR2: SGHRS and YFSETQ. The DNA read from the CDR3 is TGCGCCAGCAGCTCCCGGACTAGCGGACCCTACGAG. Amino acids: CASSSRTSGPYE. The CDR3 reads in full as CASSSRTSGPYEQYF.

This clone came up many times. The read comes to an end 3 residues before the CDR3 does, leaving the germline J gene to fill in the end. This rearrangement joins TRBV5-1 to TRBJ2-5; 7 bases agree with TRBD2. Losses at the gene ends were 0 bases for V and 1 base for J; bases not matched to a gene: 6. CDR1 and CDR2 from the germline V gene are SGHRS and YFSETQ. The CDR3 runs 16 residues. The sequenced part of the CDR3 DNA is TGCGCCAGCAGCTTGGTTGGGGGGGAACCCCAAGAGACC. This encodes CASSLVGGEPQET. The entire CDR3 protein is CASSLVGGEPQETQYF.